This entry concerns a single TCR beta chain. The source of the sample is a study of blood T cell repertoires in COVID-19. Whole-study context: COVID-19 samples, acute and convalescent, were from the United States, Italy and Spain. The cDNA or gDNA used as material had been derived from T cells, B-cell-depleted T cells, or PBMCs.

Seattle researchers signed up patients amid active infection and tracked them longitudinally. How the authors handled the data: Cell counts per sample came from amplifying reference gene primers. Data came from immunoSEQ multiplex PCR; TCRdb stores just in-frame clones and leaves some out. The DNA was the basis for D and trimming; V, J and clone size are from that table. The table shows almost 350,000 clones, with approximately 89% occurring only once. The CDR3 totals 18 residues. The V and J ends lost 4 bases and 4 bases, in that order; junction bases with no gene match: 11. Germline V gene data show CDR1 as SGHRS and CDR2 as YFSETQ.

The sequence was collected from a woman aged 55-70 years with COVID-19, enrolled during active disease. The chain recombines TRBV5-1 with TRBJ2-3, with 14 nucleotides matching TRBD2. The sample comprised peripheral blood. CDR3 in amino acids: CASSPGLAGGLIADTQYF. The CDR3 nucleotides read TGCGCCAGCAGCCCAGGACTAGCGGGGGGCCTTATCGCAGATACGCAGTATTTT.